The 19 T cell receptor beta chains below all came from one sample that was sequenced in a study of blood T cell repertoires in COVID-19. This table comes from immunoSEQ multiplex PCR, and its TCRdb copy is limited to in-frame clones, with some not included. This repertoire shows 190,000 or so clones, 85% to 90% found once; its top ten account for around 0.88%. Input material: peripheral blood. All receptors derive from a woman under 30 who had recovered from COVID-19.

The chain employs TRBV2 and TRBJ2-3; D is unclear. Germline values: CDR1 SNHLY, CDR2 FYNNEI. The V end was cut by 2 bases, the J end by 2 bases, with 5 bases between. The CDR3 length is 13 residues. CDR3 residues: CASSEWPTDTQYF. For the CDR3, the DNA is TGTGCCAGCAGTGAATGGCCCACAGATACGCAGTATTTT.

The chain employs TRBV19 and TRBJ2-5; 9 nucleotides line up with TRBD1. Germline V gene data show CDR1 as LNHDA and CDR2 as SQIVND (reference sequence). CDR3 size: 15 residues. V lost 7 bases, J lost 5 bases, and 11 bases stayed unmatched. CDR3 protein: CASTGGTGKKETQYF. CDR3 DNA sequence: TGTGCCAGTACTGGGGGGACAGGGAAGAAGGAGACCCAGTACTTC.

The V and J genes are TRBV7-2 and TRBJ2-5; a weak D match, TRBD2 (6 bases). The V gene lost 1 base and the J gene lost 4 bases, with 10 bases spanning the gap. CDR3 length: 14 residues. The germline gives CDR1 SGHTA, CDR2 FQGNSA. CDR3 in DNA: TGTGCCAGCAGCTTAGTAGCGGCCAGAGAGACCCAGTACTTC. Amino acids: CASSLVAARETQYF. Based on the CDR3 plus reference TRBV7-2 and TRBJ2-5, the full variable domain is GAGVSQSPSNKVTEKGKDVELRCDPISGHTALYWYRQSLGQGLEFLIYFQGNSAPDKSGLPSDRFSAERTGGSVSTLTIQRTQQEDSAVYLCASSLVAARETQYFGPGTRLLVL.

This clone showed up just a few times. The rearrangement uses TRBV4-3 and TRBJ2-7, with 8 bases fitting TRBD2. CDR1 is LGHNA, CDR2 YSLEER, per germline. V shed 4 bases and J 11 bases; nucleotides not matched to a gene: 4. This CDR3 comprises 11 residues. The chain's CDR3 is CASSPSAGEYV. In DNA, the CDR3 is TGCGCCAGCAGCCCCTCAGCGGGAGAGTACGTC.

The chain combines TRBV21-1 with TRBJ1-1. TRBV21-1 is labeled a pseudogene. This CDR3 spans 15 amino acids. The chain's CDR3 is CASSKVGREDAEAFF. CDR3 DNA sequence: TGTGCCAGCAGCAAAGTGGGCAGGGAGGACGCTGAAGCTTTCTTT.

The rearrangement links TRBV7-9 to TRBJ2-7; 9 bases match TRBD1. This CDR3 has 15 residues. Germline trimming cut 5 bases from V and 4 bases from J; bases unmatched to any gene: 9. Germline CDR1 SEHNR, CDR2 FQNEAQ (reference sequence). CDR3: CASSKAQGARYEQYV. DNA for the CDR3: TGTGCCAGCAGCAAAGCACAGGGGGCGCGATACGAGCAGTACGTC.

The genes are TRBV9 and TRBJ1-1, with D maybe TRBD1 (6 bases). Trimming shortened V by 0 bases and J by 6 bases, and 15 bases separated the two germline ends. The germline V gene has CDR1 SGDLS and CDR2 YYNGEE. CDR3 length equals 15 residues. In DNA, the CDR3 is TGTGCCAGCAGCGTAGCGGGACACCGGTCCGCTGAAGCTTTCTTT. It is translated as CASSVAGHRSAEAFF.

The rearrangement links TRBV6-5 to TRBJ1-1, with 7 bases aligning to TRBD1. The CDR3 runs to 14 residues. Germline V gene lookup returns CDR1 MNHEY and CDR2 SVGAGI. Trimming cost V 6 bases and J 1 base; bases outside gene matches: 5. The CDR3 sequence: CASSPGTANTEAFF. The CDR3, as DNA: TGTGCCAGCAGCCCCGGGACAGCGAACACTGAAGCTTTCTTT.

This clone was counted once. The chain recombines TRBV4-3 with TRBJ1-2; D call uncertain. Trimming removed 1 base from V and 0 bases from J, with 6 bases in between. In germline, CDR1 is LGHNA, CDR2 YSLEER. The CDR3 runs 14 residues. CDR3 coding DNA: TGCGCCAGCAGCCAAGGAGTCTCTAACTATGGCTACACCTTC. It translates to CASSQGVSNYGYTF.

The rearrangement uses TRBV18 and TRBJ2-3, with D possibly being TRBD2 (6 bases). Trimming removed 2 bases at V and 4 bases at J, with 13 bases between. The CDR3 has 15 residues. Germline V CDR1 and CDR2: KGHSH, LQKENI. In nucleotides, the CDR3 is TGTGCCAGCTCACCAGGGCGGGGTAACGCAGATACGCAGTATTTT. Its protein product is CASSPGRGNADTQYF.

The rearrangement joins TRBV9 to TRBJ2-3, with unresolved D. The germline CDR1 and CDR2 sequences are SGDLS and YYNGEE. V lost 4 bases to trimming and J lost 0 bases, with 9 bases between them. CDR3 length: 14 residues. CDR3 nucleotides: TGTGCCAGCAGCCCCCTCAGTAGCACAGATACGCAGTATTTT. It is translated as CASSPLSSTDTQYF.

The rearrangement joins TRBV9 to TRBJ2-1; 14 bases are shared with TRBD2. Germline values: CDR1 SGDLS, CDR2 YYNGEE. The length of the CDR3 is 15 residues. The V gene end was trimmed by 2 bases and the J gene end by 7 bases; junction bases not matched to a gene: 2. In nucleotides, the CDR3 is TGTGCCAGCAGCGTGACTAGCGGGGGGGTTAATGAGCAGTTCTTC. Amino acids: CASSVTSGGVNEQFF. Supplemented by reference TRBV9 and TRBJ2-1, the full variable domain reads DSGVTQTPKHLITATGQRVTLRCSPRSGDLSVYWYQQSLDQGLQFLIQYYNGEERAKGNILERFSAQQFPDLHSELNLSSLELGDSALYFCASSVTSGGVNEQFFGPGTRLTVL.

DNA of the CDR3: TGTGCCAGCAGCGACGGTGGGGGGTTACAGACCGGGGAGCTGTTTTTT. This encodes CASSDGGGLQTGELFF. The gene calls are TRBV7-9 and TRBJ2-2; D possibly corresponds to TRBD2 (6 bases). Germline V CDR1 and CDR2: SEHNR, FQNEAQ (reference sequence). This CDR3 is built from 16 residues. The ends were cut back, 5 bases at V and 5 bases at J, with 18 bases in the middle. Full variable domain (rest looked up from reference TRBV7-9 and TRBJ2-2): DTGVSQNPRHKITKRGQNVTFRCDPISEHNRLYWYRQTLGQGPEFLTYFQNEAQLEKSRLLSDRFSAERPKGSFSTLEIQRTEQGDSAMYLCASSDGGGLQTGELFFGEGSRLTVL.

The rearrangement joins TRBV19 to TRBJ2-5; 9 nucleotides agree with TRBD2. This CDR3 is built from 15 residues. Germline CDR1 and CDR2: LNHDA and SQIVND (reference sequence). J gave up 2 bases and V 6 bases, and 7 bases lay outside the gene matches. The CDR3 nucleotides read TGTGCCAGTAGCCCGGCGGGGGGGCCACAAGAGACCCAGTACTTC. Translated, it gives CASSPAGGPQETQYF.

This clone was recorded only once. The chain links TRBV18 to TRBJ1-4; D unclear. CDR3 length: 15 amino acids. Trimming stripped 3 bases from V and 0 bases from J, with 8 bases between. Germline CDR1 reads KGHSH; CDR2 reads LQKENI. In DNA, the CDR3 is TGTGCCAGCTCACCCGGGTCTGCAACTAATGAAAAACTGTTTTTT. It yields the protein CASSPGSATNEKLFF.

This clone was found once. J is TRBJ1-5 and V is TRBV6-2 or TRBV6-3, with no clear D. V lost 2 bases and J 3 bases, leaving 5 bases between the germline ends. The CDR3 totals 13 residues. The germline V gene has CDR1 MNHEY and CDR2 SVGEGT. The CDR3: CASSYGPNQPQHF. In DNA, the CDR3 is TGTGCCAGCAGTTACGGGCCCAATCAGCCCCAGCATTTT.

This chain uses TRBV5-8 with TRBJ2-1, with D hard to call. This CDR3 is 13 amino acids long. Trimming took 0 bases from V and 7 from J, leaving 8 bases between them. Germline V gene sequence: CDR1 SGHTS, CDR2 YDEGEE. CDR3 nucleotide sequence: TGTGCCAGCAGCTTGGGCAGGTCTAATGAGCAGTTCTTC. It codes for CASSLGRSNEQFF. The variable domain in full, completed from reference TRBV5-8 and TRBJ2-1, reads EAGVTQSPTHLIKTRGQQATLRCSPISGHTSVYWYQQALGLGLQFLLWYDEGEERNRGNFPPRFSGRQFPNYSSELNVNALELEDSALYLCASSLGRSNEQFFGPGTRLTVL.

The chain carries TRBV6-2 or TRBV6-3 and TRBJ1-1; D remains ambiguous. From germline, CDR1 is MNHEY and CDR2 SVGEGT. The CDR3 runs to 13 residues. V was pared by 0 bases and J by 11 bases, with 13 bases between. Written as DNA, the CDR3 is TGTGCCAGCAGTTACTCGGGTCGCTCGGAGGCTTTCTTT. The encoded protein is CASSYSGRSEAFF.

This clone appeared once. The J gene is TRBJ2-4, the V gene TRBV27; the match to TRBD1 covers 7 bases. Losses at the gene ends were 2 bases for V and 0 bases for J; bases not matched to a gene: 4. The CDR3 has 16 residues. Germline values: CDR1 MNHEY, CDR2 SMNVEV (reference sequence). The CDR3 DNA is TGTGCCAGCAGTTTAAGGGGACAGCTAGCCAAAAACATTCAGTACTTC. Protein product: CASSLRGQLAKNIQYF.